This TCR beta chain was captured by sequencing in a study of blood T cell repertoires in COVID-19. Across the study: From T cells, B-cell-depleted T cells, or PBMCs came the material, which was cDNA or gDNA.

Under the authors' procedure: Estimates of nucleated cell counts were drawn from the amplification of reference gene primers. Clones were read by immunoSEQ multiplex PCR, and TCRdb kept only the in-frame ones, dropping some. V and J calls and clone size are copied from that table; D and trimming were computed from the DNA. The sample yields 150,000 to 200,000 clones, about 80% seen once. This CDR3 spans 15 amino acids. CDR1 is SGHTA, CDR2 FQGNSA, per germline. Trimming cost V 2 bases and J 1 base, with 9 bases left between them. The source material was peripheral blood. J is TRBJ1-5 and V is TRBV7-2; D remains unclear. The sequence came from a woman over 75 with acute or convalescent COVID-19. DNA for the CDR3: TGTGCCAGCAGCTTATCGGGGTTAAGCAATCAGCCCCAGCATTTT. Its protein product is CASSLSGLSNQPQHF. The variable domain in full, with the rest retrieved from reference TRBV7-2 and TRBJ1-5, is GAGVSQSPSNKVTEKGKDVELRCDPISGHTALYWYRQSLGQGLEFLIYFQGNSAPDKSGLPSDRFSAERTGGSVSTLTIQRTQQEDSAVYLCASSLSGLSNQPQHFGDGTRLSIL.